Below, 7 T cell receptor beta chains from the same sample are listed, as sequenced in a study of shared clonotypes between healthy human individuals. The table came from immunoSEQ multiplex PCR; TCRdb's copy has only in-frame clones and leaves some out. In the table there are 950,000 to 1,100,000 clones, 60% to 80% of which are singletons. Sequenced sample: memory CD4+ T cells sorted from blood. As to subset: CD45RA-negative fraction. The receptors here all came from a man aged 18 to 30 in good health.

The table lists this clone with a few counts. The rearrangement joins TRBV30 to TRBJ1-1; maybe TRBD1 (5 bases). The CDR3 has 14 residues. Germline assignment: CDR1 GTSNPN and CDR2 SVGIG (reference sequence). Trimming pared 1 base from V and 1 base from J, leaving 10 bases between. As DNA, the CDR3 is TGTGCCTGGAGTGGGGGGAATGGGAACACTGAAGCTTTCTTT. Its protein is CAWSGGNGNTEAFF.

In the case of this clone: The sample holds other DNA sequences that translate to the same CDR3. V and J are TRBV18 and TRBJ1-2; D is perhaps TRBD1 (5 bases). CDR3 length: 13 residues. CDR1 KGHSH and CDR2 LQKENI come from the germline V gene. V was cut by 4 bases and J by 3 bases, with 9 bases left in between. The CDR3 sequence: CASSLGTDYGYTF. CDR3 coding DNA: TGTGCCAGCTCACTAGGGACGGACTATGGCTACACCTTC.

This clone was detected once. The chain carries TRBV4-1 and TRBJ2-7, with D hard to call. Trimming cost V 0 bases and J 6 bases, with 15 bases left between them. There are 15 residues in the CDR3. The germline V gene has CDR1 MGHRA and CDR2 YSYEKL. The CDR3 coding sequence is TGCGCCAGCAGCCAAGATAAGGCTAGAACTGGCGAGCAGTACTTC. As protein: CASSQDKARTGEQYF.

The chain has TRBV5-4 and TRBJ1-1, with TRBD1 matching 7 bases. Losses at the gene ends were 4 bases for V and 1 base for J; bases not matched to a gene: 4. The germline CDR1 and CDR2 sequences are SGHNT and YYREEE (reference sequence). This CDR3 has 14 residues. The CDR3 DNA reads TGTGCCAGCAGCGAGGGACAGCGGAACACTGAAGCTTTCTTT. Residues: CASSEGQRNTEAFF.

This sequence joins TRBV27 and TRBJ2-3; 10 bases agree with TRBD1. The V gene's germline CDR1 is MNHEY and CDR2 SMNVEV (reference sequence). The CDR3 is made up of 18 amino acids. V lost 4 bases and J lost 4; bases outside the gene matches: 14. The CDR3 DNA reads TGTGCCAGCAGTTCGGGACAGGGGAAAGGTATTGTGGCAGATACGCAGTATTTT. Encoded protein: CASSSGQGKGIVADTQYF.

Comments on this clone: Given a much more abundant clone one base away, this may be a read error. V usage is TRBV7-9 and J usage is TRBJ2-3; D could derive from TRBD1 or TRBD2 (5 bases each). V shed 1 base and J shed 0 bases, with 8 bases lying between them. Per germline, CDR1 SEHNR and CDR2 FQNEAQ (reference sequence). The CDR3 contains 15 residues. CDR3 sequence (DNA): TGTGCCAGCAGCTTAGACGGGACGAGCACAGATACGCAGTATTTT. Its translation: CASSLDGTSTDTQYF.

CDR3 nucleotides: TGTGCCAGTAGTTCCAGGGATTACACCGGGGAGCTGTTTTTT. Protein product: CASSSRDYTGELFF. The rearrangement uses TRBV19 and TRBJ2-2, with D perhaps TRBD1 (5 bases). Germline V gene sequence: CDR1 LNHDA, CDR2 SQIVND (reference sequence). The V end lost 5 bases, the J end lost 3 bases, and 10 bases lay between the germline ends. The CDR3 spans 14 residues.